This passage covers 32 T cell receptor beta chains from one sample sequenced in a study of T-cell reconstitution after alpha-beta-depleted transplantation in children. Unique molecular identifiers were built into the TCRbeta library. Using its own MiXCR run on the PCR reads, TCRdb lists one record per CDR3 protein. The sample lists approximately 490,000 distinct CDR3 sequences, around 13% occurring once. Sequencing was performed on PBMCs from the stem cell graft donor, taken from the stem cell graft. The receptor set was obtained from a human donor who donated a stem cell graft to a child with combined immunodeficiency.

Here the CDR3 reads CASSGRSPQETQYF. The CDR3 coding sequence is TGTGCCAGCAGCGGCAGGTCACCTCAAGAGACCCAGTACTTC. This chain joins TRBV7-9 and TRBJ2-5; D gene ambiguous. Germline-derived CDR1 and CDR2 are SEHNR and FQNEAQ (reference sequence). Trimming stripped 5 bases from V and 2 bases from J, with 12 bases between. This CDR3 has 14 amino acids.

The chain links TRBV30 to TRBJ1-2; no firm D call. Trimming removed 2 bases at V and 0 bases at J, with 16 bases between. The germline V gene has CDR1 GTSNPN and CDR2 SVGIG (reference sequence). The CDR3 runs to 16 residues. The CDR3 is CAWSPLHLFTNYGYTF. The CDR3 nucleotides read TGTGCCTGGAGTCCACTACACCTTTTTACTAACTATGGCTACACCTTC.

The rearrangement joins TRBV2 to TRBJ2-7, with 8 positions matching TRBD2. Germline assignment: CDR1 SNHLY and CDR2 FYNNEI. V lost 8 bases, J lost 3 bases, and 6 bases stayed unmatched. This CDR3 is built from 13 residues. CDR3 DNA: TGTGCCAGCCTAGGGACTAGTTACTACGAGCAGTACTTC. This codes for CASLGTSYYEQYF. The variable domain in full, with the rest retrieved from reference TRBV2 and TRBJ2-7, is EPEVTQTPSHQVTQMGQEVILRCVPISNHLYFYWYRQILGQKVEFLVSFYNNEISEKSEIFDDQFSVERPDGSNFTLKIRSTKLEDSAMYFCASLGTSYYEQYFGPGTRLTVT.

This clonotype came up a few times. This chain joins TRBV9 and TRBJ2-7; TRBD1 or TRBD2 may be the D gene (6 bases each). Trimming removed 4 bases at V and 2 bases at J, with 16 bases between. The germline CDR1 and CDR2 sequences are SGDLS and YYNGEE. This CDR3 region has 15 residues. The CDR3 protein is CASSPGGQRAYEQYF. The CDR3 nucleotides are TGTGCCAGCAGCCCGGGTGGACAGCGGGCCTACGAGCAGTACTTC.

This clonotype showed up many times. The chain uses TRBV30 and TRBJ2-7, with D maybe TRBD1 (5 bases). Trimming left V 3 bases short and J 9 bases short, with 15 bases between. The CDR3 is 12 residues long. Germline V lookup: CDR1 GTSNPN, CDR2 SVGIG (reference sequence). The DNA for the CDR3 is TGTGCCTGGAGGACCGACAGCTTGGGGCAGTACTTC. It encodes CAWRTDSLGQYF.

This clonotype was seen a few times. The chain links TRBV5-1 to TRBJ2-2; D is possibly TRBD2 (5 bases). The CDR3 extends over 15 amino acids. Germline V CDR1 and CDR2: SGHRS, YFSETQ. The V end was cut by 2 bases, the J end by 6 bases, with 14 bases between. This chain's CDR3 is CASSFGRDSAGELFF. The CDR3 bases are TGCGCCAGCAGCTTCGGACGGGATTCGGCCGGGGAGCTGTTTTTT.

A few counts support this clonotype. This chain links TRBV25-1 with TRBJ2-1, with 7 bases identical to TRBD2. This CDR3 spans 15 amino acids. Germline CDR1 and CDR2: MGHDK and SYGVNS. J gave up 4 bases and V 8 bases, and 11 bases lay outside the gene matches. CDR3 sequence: CASSRGSGAYNEQFF. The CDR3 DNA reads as TGTGCCAGCTCCCGGGGGAGCGGGGCGTACAATGAGCAGTTCTTC.

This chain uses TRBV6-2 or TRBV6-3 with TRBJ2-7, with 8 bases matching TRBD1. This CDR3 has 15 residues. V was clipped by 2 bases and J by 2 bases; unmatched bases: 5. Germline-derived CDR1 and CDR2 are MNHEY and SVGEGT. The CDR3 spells CASSYVGQGTYEQYF. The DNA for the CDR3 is TGTGCCAGCAGTTACGTAGGACAGGGAACCTACGAGCAGTACTTC.

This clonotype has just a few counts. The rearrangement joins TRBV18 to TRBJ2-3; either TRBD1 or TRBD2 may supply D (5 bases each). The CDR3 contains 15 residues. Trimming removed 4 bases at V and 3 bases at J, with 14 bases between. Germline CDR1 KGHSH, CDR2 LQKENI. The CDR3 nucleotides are TGTGCCAGCTCACACGGGACGGCCCTTACAGATACGCAGTATTTT. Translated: CASSHGTALTDTQYF.

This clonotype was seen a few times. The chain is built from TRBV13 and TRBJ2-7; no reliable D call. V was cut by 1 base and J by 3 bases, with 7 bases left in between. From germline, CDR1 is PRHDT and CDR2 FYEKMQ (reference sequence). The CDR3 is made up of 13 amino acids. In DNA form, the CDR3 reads TGTGCCAGCAGCTTAGCAGGCATCTACGAGCAGTACTTC. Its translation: CASSLAGIYEQYF. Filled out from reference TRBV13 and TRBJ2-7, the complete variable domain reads AAGVIQSPRHLIKEKRETATLKCYPIPRHDTVYWYQQGPGQDPQFLISFYEKMQSDKGSIPDRFSAQQFSDYHSELNMSSLELGDSALYFCASSLAGIYEQYFGPGTRLTVT.

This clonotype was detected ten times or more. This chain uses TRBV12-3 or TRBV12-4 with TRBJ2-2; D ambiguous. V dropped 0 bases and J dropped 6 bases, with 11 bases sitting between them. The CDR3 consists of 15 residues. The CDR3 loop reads CASSLAGSGAGELFF. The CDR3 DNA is TGTGCCAGCAGTTTAGCGGGTTCGGGTGCCGGGGAGCTGTTTTTT.

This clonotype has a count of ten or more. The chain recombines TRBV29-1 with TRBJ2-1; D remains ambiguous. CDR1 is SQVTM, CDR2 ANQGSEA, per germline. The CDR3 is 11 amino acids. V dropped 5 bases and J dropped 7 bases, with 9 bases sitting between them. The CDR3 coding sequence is TGCAGCGTTCGGAAGGGAAATGAGCAGTTCTTC. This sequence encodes CSVRKGNEQFF.

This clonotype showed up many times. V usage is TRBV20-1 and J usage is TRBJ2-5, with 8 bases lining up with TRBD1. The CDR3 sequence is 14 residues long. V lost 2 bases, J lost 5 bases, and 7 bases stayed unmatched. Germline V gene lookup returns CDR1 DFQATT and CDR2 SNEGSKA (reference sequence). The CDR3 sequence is CSARPTGDLETQYF. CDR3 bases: TGCAGTGCTAGACCGACAGGGGATCTGGAGACCCAGTACTTC.

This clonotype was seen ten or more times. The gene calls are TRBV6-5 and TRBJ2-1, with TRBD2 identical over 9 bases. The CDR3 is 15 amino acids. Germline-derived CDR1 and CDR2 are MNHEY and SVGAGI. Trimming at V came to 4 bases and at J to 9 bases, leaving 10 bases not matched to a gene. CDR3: CASSSSSGTTGEQFF. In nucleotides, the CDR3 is TGTGCCAGCAGTTCCTCTAGCGGGACGACGGGTGAGCAGTTCTTC.

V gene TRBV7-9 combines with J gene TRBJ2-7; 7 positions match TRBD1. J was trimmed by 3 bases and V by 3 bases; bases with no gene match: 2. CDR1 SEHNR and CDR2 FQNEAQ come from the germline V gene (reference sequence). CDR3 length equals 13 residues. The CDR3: CASSLTGHYEQYF. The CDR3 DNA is TGTGCCAGCAGCTTGACAGGGCACTACGAGCAGTACTTC. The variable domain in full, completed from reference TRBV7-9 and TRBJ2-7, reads DTGVSQNPRHKITKRGQNVTFRCDPISEHNRLYWYRQTLGQGPEFLTYFQNEAQLEKSRLLSDRFSAERPKGSFSTLEIQRTEQGDSAMYLCASSLTGHYEQYFGPGTRLTVT.

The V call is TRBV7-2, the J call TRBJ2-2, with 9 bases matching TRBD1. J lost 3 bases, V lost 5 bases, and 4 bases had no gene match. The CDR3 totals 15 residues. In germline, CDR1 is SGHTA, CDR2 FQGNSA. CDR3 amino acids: CASSTRQGDTGELFF. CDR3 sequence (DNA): TGTGCCAGCAGCACCCGACAGGGGGACACCGGGGAGCTGTTTTTT.

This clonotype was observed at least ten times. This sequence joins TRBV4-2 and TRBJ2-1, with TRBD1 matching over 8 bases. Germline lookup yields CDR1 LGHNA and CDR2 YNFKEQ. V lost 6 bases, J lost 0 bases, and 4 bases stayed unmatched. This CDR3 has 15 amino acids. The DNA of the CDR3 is TGTGCCAGCAGTCCGGACAGGGACTCCTACAATGAGCAGTTCTTC. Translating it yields CASSPDRDSYNEQFF.

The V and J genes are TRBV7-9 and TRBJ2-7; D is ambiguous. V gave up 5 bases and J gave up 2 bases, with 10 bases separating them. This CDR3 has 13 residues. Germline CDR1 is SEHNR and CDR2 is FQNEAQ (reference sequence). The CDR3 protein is CASSPVRAYEQYF. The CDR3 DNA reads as TGTGCCAGCAGCCCAGTCCGGGCCTACGAGCAGTACTTC.

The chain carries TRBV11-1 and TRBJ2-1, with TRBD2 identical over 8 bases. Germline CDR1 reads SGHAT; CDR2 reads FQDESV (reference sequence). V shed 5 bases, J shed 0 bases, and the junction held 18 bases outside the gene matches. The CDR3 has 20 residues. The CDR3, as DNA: TGTGCCAGCAGCGGACCGGGACTCAGACTAGCGTGGAGCTCCTACAATGAGCAGTTCTTC. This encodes CASSGPGLRLAWSSYNEQFF.

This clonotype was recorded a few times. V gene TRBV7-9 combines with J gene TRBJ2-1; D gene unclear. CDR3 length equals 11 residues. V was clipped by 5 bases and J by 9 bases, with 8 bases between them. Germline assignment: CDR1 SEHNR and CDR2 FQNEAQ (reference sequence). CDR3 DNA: TGTGCCAGCAGCCCCCTTACTGAGCAGTTCTTC. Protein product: CASSPLTEQFF.

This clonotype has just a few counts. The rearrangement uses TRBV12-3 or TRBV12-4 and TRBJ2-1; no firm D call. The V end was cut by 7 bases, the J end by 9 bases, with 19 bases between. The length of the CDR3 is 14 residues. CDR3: CASTLGSVLFEQFF. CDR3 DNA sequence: TGTGCCAGCACCTTAGGGTCAGTACTGTTTGAGCAGTTCTTC.

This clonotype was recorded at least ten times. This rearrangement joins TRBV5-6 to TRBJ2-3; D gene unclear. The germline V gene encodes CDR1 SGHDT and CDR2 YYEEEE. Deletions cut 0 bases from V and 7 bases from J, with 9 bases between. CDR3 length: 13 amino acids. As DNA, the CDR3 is TGTGCCAGCAGCTTGGTTGGGGTACATACGCAGTATTTT. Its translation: CASSLVGVHTQYF.

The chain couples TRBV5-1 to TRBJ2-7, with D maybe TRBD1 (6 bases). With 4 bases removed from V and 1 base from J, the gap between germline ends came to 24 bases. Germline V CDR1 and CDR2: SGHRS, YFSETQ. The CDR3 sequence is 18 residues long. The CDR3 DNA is TGCGCCAGCAGCATGCCCCAGGACAGCTGGTACAGTTCCTACGAGCAGTACTTC. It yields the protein CASSMPQDSWYSSYEQYF.

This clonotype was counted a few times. The CDR3 nucleotides are TGTGCCAGCTCCACAGTATTAGGTCAGCCCCAGCATTTT. This sequence encodes CASSTVLGQPQHF. This chain uses TRBV6-5 with TRBJ1-5; no clear D gene. This CDR3 has 13 residues. In germline, CDR1 is MNHEY, CDR2 SVGAGI. V shed 8 bases and J shed 6 bases, with 14 bases lying between them.

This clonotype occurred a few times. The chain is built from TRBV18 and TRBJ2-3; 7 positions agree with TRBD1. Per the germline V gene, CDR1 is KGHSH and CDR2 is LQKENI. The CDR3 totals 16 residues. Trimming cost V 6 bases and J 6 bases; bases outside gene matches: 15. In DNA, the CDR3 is TGTGCCAGCTCTCACAAGCCCAGGGGGTCGCTGGATACGCAGTATTTT. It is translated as CASSHKPRGSLDTQYF.

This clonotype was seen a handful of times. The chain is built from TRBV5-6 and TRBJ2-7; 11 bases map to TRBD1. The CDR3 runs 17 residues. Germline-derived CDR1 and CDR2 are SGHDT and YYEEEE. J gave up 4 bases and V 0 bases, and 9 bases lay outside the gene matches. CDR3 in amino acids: CASSLAAHGQGAYEQYF. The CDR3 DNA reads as TGTGCCAGCAGCTTGGCAGCCCATGGACAGGGGGCTTACGAGCAGTACTTC. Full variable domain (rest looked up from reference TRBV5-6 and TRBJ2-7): DAGVTQSPTHLIKTRGQQVTLRCSPKSGHDTVSWYQQALGQGPQFIFQYYEEEERQRGNFPDRFSGHQFPNYSSELNVNALLLGDSALYLCASSLAAHGQGAYEQYFGPGTRLTVT.

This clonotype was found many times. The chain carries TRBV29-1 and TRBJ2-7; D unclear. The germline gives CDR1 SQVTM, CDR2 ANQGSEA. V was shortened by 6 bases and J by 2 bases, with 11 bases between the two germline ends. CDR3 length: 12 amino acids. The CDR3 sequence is CSVDGSAYEQYF. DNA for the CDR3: TGCAGCGTCGACGGCTCTGCCTACGAGCAGTACTTC.

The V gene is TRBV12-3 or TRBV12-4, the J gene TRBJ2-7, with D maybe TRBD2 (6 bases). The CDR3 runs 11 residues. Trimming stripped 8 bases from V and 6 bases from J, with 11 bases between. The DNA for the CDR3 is TGTGCCAGCGGGGGGTTGGGCGAGCAGTACTTC. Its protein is CASGGLGEQYF.

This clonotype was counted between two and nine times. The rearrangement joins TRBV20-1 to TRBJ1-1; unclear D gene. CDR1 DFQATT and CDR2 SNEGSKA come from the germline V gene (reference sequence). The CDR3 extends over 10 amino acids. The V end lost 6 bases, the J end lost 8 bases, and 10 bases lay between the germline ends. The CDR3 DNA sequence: TGCAGTGCGTCGAGCAGAGAAGCTTTCTTT. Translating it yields CSASSREAFF.

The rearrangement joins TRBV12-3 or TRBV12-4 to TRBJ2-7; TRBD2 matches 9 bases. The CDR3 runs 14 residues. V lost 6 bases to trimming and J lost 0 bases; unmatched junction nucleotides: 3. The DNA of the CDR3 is TGTGCCAGCAGCTCTAGCGGGAACTCCTACGAGCAGTACTTC. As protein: CASSSSGNSYEQYF.

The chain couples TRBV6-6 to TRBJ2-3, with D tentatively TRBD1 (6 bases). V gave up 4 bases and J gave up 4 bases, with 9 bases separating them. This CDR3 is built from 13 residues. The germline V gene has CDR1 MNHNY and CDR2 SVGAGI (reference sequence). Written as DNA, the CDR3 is TGTGCCAGCAGTTCGACAGGCCCAGATACGCAGTATTTT. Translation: CASSSTGPDTQYF.

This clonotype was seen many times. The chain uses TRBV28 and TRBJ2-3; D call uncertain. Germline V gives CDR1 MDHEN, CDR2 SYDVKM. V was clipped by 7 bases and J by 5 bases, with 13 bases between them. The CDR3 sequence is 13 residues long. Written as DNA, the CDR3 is TGTGCCAGCACCGACCTGTACCGAGATACGCAGTATTTT. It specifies CASTDLYRDTQYF.